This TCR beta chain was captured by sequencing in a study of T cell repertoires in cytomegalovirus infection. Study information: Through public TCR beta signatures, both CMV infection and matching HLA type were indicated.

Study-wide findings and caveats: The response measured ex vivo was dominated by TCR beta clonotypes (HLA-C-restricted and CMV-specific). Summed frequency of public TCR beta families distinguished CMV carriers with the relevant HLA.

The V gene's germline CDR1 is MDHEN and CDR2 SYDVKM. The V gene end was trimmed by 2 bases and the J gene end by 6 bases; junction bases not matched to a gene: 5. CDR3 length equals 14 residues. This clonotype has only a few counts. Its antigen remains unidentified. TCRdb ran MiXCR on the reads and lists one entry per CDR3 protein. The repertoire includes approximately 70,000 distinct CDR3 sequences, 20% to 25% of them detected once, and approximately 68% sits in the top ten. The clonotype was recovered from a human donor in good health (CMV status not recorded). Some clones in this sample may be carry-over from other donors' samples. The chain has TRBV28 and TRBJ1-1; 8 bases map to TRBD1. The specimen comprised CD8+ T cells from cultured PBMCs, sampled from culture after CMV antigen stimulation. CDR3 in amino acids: CASSLTGGGSEAFF. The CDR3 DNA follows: TGTGCCAGCAGTTTAACAGGGGGGGGCTCTGAAGCTTTCTTT.